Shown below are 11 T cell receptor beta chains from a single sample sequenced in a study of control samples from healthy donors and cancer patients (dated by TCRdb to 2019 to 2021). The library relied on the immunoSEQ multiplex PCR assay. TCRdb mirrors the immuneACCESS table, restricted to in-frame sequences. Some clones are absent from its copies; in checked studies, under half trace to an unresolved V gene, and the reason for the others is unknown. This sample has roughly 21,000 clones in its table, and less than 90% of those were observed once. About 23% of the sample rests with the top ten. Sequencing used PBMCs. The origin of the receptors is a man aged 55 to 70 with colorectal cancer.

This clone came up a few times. In nucleotides, the CDR3 is TGTGCCAGCAGCCAAGTGGAGAGCGGGGGGGCAGATACGCAGTATTTT. Translated: CASSQVESGGADTQYF. V gene TRBV14 combines with J gene TRBJ2-3; 10 nucleotides match TRBD2. Germline V CDR1 and CDR2: SGHDN, FVKESK. The CDR3 runs to 16 residues. Unmatched junction bases numbered 5, after V lost 1 base and J lost 4 bases.

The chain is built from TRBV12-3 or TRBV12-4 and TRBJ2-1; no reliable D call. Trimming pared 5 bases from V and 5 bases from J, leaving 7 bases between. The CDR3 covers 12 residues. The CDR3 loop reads CASSLSNNEQFF. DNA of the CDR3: TGTGCCAGCAGTCTATCGAACAATGAGCAGTTCTTC.

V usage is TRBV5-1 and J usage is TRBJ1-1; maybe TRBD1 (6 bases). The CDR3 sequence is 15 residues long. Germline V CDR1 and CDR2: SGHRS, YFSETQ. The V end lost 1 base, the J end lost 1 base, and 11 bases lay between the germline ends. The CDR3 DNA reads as TGCGCCAGCAGCTTGTCCGCAGGGGAGAACACTGAAGCTTTCTTT. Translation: CASSLSAGENTEAFF.

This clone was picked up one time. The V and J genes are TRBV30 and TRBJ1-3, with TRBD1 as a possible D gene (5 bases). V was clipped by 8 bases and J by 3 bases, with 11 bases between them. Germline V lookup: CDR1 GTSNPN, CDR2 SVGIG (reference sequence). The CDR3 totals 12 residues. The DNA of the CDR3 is TGTGCCACCCACAGGAATGGAAACACCATATATTTT. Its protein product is CATHRNGNTIYF.

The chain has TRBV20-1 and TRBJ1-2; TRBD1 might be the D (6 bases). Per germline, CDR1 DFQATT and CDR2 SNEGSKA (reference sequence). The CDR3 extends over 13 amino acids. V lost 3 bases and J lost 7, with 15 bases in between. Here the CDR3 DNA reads TGCAGTGCTAGTCCGGGGGCTCAGGGTGGCTACACCTTC. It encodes CSASPGAQGGYTF.

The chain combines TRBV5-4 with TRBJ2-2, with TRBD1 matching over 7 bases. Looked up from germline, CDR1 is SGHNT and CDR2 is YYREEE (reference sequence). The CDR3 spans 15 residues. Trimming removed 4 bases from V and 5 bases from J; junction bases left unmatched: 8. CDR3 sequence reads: CASSPASRGTGELFF. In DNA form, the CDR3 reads TGTGCCAGCAGCCCCGCTAGCAGGGGGACCGGGGAGCTGTTTTTT.

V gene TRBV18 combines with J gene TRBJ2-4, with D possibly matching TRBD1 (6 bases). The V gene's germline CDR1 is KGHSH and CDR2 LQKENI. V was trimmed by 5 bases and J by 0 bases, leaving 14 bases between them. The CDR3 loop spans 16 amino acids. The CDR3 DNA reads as TGTGCCAGCTCAAGACAGGCACCTTTAGCCAAAAACATTCAGTACTTC. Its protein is CASSRQAPLAKNIQYF.

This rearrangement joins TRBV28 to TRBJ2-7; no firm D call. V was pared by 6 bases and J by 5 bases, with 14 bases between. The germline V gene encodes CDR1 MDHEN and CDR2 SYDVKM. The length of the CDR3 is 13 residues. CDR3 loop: CASSSDRYHEQYF. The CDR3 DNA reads TGTGCCAGCAGCTCTGACCGCTACCACGAGCAGTACTTC.

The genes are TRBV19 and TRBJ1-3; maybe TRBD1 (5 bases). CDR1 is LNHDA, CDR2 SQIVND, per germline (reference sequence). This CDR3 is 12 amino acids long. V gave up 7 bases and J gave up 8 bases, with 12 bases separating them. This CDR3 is CASNPGGDTIYF. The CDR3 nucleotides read TGTGCCAGTAATCCTGGGGGAGACACCATATATTTT.

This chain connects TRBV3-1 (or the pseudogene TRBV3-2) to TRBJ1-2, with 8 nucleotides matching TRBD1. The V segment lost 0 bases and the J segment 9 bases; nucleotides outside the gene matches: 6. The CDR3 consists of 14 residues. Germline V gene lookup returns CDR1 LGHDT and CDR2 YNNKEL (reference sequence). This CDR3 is CASSQDARQGSYTF. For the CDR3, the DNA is TGTGCCAGCAGCCAAGATGCTAGACAGGGGAGCTACACCTTC.

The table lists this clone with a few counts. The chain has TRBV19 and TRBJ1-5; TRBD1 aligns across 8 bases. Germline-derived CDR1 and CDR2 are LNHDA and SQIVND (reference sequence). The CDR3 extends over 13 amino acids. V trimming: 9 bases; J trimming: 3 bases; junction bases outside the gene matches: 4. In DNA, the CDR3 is TGTGCCAGCCGACAGGGGATCAATCAGCCCCAGCATTTT. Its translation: CASRQGINQPQHF.